One sample yielded the 3 T cell receptor beta chains listed below, sequenced in a study of CD8 T cells in ankylosing spondylitis. MiXCR, run by TCRdb on the 5' RACE reads, gives a single entry per CDR3 protein. The table records 50,000 to 60,000 distinct CDR3 sequences, 7.4% of them present only once. Material for sequencing was blood, either unsorted or a sorted T cell fraction (not recorded which). These receptors were taken from a female donor with ankylosing spondylitis or in good health (not recorded which).

The V call is TRBV9, the J call TRBJ2-2; D is tentatively TRBD1 or TRBD2 (5 bases each). This CDR3 spans 15 amino acids. Germline V gives CDR1 SGDLS, CDR2 YYNGEE. V was pared by 2 bases and J by 5 bases, with 13 bases between. This CDR3 is CASSVSGLRTGELFF. CDR3 bases: TGTGCCAGCAGCGTCTCGGGGCTACGGACCGGGGAGCTGTTTTTT.

This clonotype was counted at least ten times. This sequence joins TRBV12-3 or TRBV12-4 and TRBJ2-4; possibly TRBD1 or TRBD2 for D (6 bases each). The CDR3 has 15 residues. Trimming took off 1 base at V and 8 bases at J, with 15 bases between the two ends. The CDR3 sequence is CASSLGESRGDIQYF. The CDR3 nucleotides are TGTGCCAGCAGTTTAGGTGAATCAAGGGGGGACATTCAGTACTTC.

A few counts support this clonotype. The genes are TRBV11-3 and TRBJ2-3; no clear D. Trimming removed 1 base from V and 10 bases from J, with 9 bases in between. Germline-derived CDR1 and CDR2 are SGHNT and YENEEA. The CDR3 covers 12 residues. The CDR3 region has the DNA TGTGCCAGCAGCTTAGTTCCAGAGGCGCAGTATTTT. Its protein product is CASSLVPEAQYF.